These T cell receptor beta chains were read from a single sample in a study of regulatory T cells in long-lasting Graves disease. One entry per CDR3 protein results from TCRdb running MiXCR on the multiplex PCR reads. The sample has 500,000 to 800,000 distinct CDR3 sequences, roughly 30% seen once. The sample was peripheral blood mononuclear cells (PBMCs), taken when the disease was refractory, from a patient treated with antithyroid drugs. The receptors derive from a female donor with Graves disease. Each CDR3 is given with its conserved first and last residue. The D gene is left open where the match is weak.

TRBJ1-1,TRBV20-1,.,CSASPRGGRTEAFF
TRBJ2-5,TRBV24-1,TRBD2,CATSAFQLAPGEETQYF
TRBJ2-7,TRBV20-1,.,CSARDQRDEQYF
TRBJ1-4,TRBV5-1,TRBD1,CASSLWTGTKGKLFF
TRBJ2-3,TRBV11-2,TRBD2,CASSLGLAGGDDTQYF
TRBJ2-1,TRBV6-1,.,CASEAGLNEQFF
TRBJ2-7,TRBV19,.,CASSTGLSDEQYF
TRBJ1-6,TRBV28,TRBD1,CASSFPGQVYNSPLHF
TRBJ1-2,TRBV15,.,CATSSNPGTPDYGYTF
TRBJ2-7,TRBV12-3/TRBV12-4,.,CASSLSRGRDEQYF
TRBJ2-3,TRBV11-3,.,CASSWGLSSDTQYF
TRBJ2-7,TRBV6-1,TRBD2,CASRRLAGVGYEQYF
TRBJ2-5,TRBV20-1,.,CSARGGSLQETQYF
TRBJ2-7,TRBV10-1,TRBD1,CASSPPGQGSHEQYF
TRBJ1-1,TRBV5-1,.,CASSLTPGPMNTEAFF
TRBJ1-5,TRBV28,.,CASRGQLNQPQHF
TRBJ2-7,TRBV6-1,TRBD2,CASTVGGGTYEQYF
TRBJ1-5,TRBV20-1,TRBD1,CSARAGTGVYSNQPQHF
TRBJ1-2,TRBV28,TRBD1,CASSRTGGNYGYTF
TRBJ1-6,TRBV12-3/TRBV12-4,TRBD1,CASTWDRRNSPLHF
TRBJ2-7,TRBV6-5,TRBD2,CASSSSSGSSYEQYF
TRBJ2-7,TRBV20-1,.,CSARVEGPGAYEQYF
TRBJ2-5,TRBV2,TRBD2,CASSKLSDSGLAGIETQYF
TRBJ1-5,TRBV6-2/TRBV6-3,TRBD1,CASSYTPGGHQPQHF
TRBJ1-5,TRBV10-3,.,CAISEEQIPNQPQHF
TRBJ1-1,TRBV30,.,CAWSVTGSYHTEAFF